This T cell receptor beta chain was obtained from a study of blood T cell repertoires in COVID-19. Germline V gene lookup returns CDR1 MNHEY and CDR2 SVGAGI. The V end lost 2 bases, the J end lost 2 bases, and 12 bases lay between the germline ends. The CDR3 is made up of 15 amino acids. The table came from immunoSEQ multiplex PCR; TCRdb's copy has only in-frame clones and leaves some out. The sample lists about 180,000 clones, about 88% occurring once. Specimen: PBMCs or T cells enriched from blood (not recorded which). The sequence was obtained from a human donor with acute COVID-19. The donor label of this sample is uncertain. The rearrangement uses TRBV6-5 and TRBJ1-1; D possibly corresponds to TRBD1 (5 bases). The CDR3 DNA reads as TGTGCCAGCAGTTACGATCGGGGGATAAACACTGAAGCTTTCTTT. It specifies CASSYDRGINTEAFF.